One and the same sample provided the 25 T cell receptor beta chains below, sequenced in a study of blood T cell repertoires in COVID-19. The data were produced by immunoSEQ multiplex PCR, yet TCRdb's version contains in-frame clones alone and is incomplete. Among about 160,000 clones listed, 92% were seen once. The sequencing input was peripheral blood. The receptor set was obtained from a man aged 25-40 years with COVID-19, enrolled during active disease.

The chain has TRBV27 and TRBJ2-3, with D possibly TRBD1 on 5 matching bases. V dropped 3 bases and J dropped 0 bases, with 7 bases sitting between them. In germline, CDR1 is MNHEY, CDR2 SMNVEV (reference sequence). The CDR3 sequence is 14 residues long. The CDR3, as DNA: TGTGCCAGCAGTTTGACAGAAAGCACAGATACGCAGTATTTT. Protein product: CASSLTESTDTQYF.

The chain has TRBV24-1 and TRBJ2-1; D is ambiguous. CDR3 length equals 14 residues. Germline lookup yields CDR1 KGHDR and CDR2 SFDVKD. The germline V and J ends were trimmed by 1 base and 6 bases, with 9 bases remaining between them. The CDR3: CATSDFKRSNEQFF. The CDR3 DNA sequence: TGTGCCACCAGTGATTTCAAGCGTAGCAATGAGCAGTTCTTC.

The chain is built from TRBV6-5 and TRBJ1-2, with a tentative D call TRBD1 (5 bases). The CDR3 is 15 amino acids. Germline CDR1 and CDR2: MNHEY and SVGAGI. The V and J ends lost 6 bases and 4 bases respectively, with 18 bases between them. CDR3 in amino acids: CASRAGPPRGYGYTF. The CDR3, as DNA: TGTGCCAGCAGAGCGGGACCTCCGCGGGGCTATGGCTACACCTTC.

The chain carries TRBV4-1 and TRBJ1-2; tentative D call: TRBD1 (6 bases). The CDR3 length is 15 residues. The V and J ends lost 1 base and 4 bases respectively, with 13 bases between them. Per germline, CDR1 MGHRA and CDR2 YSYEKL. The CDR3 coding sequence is TGCGCCAGCAGCCAAGGGGGGTCAGGGGCCTATGGCTACACCTTC. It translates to CASSQGGSGAYGYTF.

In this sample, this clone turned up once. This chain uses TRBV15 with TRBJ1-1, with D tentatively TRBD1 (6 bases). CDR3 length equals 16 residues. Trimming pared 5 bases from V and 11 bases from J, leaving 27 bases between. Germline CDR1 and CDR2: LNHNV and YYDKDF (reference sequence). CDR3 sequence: CATSPGGYGGAVSAFF. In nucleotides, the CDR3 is TGTGCCACCAGCCCTGGAGGATACGGGGGGGCGGTAAGTGCTTTCTTT.

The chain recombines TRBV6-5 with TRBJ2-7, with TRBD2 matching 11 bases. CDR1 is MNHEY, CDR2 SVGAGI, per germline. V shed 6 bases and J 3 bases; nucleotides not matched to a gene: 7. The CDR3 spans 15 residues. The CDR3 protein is CASRPTSGAHYEQYF. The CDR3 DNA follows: TGTGCCAGCAGGCCGACTAGCGGGGCTCACTACGAGCAGTACTTC.

The CDR3 reads CASSLALTALETEAFF. As DNA, the CDR3 is TGTGCCAGCAGCTTAGCGTTGACTGCCCTAGAGACTGAAGCTTTCTTT. V is TRBV7-2 and J is TRBJ1-1, with D unresolved. Looked up from germline, CDR1 is SGHTA and CDR2 is FQGNSA. This CDR3 region has 16 residues. V gave up 0 bases and J gave up 5 bases, with 16 bases separating them. The variable domain in full, completed from reference TRBV7-2 and TRBJ1-1, reads GAGVSQSPSNKVTEKGKDVELRCDPISGHTALYWYRQSLGQGLEFLIYFQGNSAPDKSGLPSDRFSAERTGGSVSTLTIQRTQQEDSAVYLCASSLALTALETEAFFGQGTRLTVV.

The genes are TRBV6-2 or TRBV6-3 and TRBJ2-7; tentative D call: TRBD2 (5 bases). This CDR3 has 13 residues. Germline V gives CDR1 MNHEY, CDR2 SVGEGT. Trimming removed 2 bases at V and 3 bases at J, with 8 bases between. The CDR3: CASSYNEGYEQYF. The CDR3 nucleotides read TGTGCCAGCAGTTACAATGAGGGCTACGAGCAGTACTTC.

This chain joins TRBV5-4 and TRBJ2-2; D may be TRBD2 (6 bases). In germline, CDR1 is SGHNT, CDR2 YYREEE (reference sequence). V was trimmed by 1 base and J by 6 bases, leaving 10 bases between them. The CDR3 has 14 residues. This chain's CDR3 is CASSLPGGSGELFF. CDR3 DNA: TGTGCCAGCAGCTTGCCCGGAGGGTCCGGGGAGCTGTTTTTT.

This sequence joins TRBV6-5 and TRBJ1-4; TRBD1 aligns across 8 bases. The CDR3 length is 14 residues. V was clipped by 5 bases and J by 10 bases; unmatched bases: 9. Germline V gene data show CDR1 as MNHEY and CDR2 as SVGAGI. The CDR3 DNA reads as TGTGCCAGCAGTCGGACAGGGTTGCGCGGAAAACTGTTTTTT. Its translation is CASSRTGLRGKLFF.

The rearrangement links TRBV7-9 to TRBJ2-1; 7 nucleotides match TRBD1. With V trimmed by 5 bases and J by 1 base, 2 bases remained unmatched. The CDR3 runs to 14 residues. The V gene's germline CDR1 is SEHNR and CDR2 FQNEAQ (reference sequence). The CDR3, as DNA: TGTGCCAGCAGCCTACAGGGGTCCTACAATGAGCAGTTCTTC. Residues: CASSLQGSYNEQFF.

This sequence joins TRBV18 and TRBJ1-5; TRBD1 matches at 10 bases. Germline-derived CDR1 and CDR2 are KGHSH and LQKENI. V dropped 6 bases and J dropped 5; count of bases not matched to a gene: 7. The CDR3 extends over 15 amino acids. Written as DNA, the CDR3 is TGTGCCAGCTCGGCGGACAGGGGGAACCATCAGCCCCAGCATTTT. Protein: CASSADRGNHQPQHF.

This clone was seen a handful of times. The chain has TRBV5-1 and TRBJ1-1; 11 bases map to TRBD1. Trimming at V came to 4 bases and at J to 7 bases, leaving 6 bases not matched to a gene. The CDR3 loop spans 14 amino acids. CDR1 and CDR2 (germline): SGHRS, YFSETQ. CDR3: CASSLGTGGIEAFF. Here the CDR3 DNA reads TGCGCCAGCAGCCTAGGGACAGGGGGGATTGAAGCTTTCTTT.

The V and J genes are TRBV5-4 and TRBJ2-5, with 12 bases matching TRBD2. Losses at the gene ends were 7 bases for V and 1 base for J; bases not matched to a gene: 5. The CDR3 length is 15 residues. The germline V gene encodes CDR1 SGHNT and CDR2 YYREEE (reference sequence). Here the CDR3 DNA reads TGTGCCAGCGTTCCTAGCGGGGGGGTCCAAGAGACCCAGTACTTC. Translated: CASVPSGGVQETQYF.

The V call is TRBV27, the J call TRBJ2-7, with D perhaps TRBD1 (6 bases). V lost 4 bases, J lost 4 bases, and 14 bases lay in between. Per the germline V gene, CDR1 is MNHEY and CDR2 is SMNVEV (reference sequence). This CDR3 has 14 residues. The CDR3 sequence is CASSSRGLYYEQYF. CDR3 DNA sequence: TGTGCCAGCAGTTCTAGGGGGTTATATTACGAGCAGTACTTC.

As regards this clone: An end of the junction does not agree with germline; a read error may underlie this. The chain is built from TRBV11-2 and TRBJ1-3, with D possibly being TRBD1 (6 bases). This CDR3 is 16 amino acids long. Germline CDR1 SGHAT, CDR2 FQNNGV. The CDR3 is CASSLDDRTTGNTIYF. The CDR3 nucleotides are TGTGCCAGCAGCCTAGACGACAGGACCACTGGAAACACCATATATTTT.

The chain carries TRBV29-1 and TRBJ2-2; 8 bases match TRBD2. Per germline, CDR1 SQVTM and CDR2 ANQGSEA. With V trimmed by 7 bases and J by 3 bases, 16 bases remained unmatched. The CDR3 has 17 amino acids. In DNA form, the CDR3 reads TGCAGCGCTTCGACACTAGCGGCGGGCGTGGACACCGGGGAGCTGTTTTTT. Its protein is CSASTLAAGVDTGELFF.

CDR3 coding DNA: TGTGCCAGTAGTAGGACAGGGCTCATTTACAATGAGCAGTTCTTC. It translates to CASSRTGLIYNEQFF. The V call is TRBV19, the J call TRBJ2-1; 8 bases fit TRBD1. V lost 4 bases to trimming and J lost 4 bases; unmatched junction nucleotides: 6. The CDR3 totals 15 residues. CDR1 and CDR2 (germline): LNHDA, SQIVND (reference sequence). Supplemented by reference TRBV19 and TRBJ2-1, the full variable domain reads DGGITQSPKYLFRKEGQNVTLSCEQNLNHDAMYWYRQDPGQGLRLIYYSQIVNDFQKGDIAEGYSVSREKKESFPLTVTSAQKNPTAFYLCASSRTGLIYNEQFFGPGTRLTVL.

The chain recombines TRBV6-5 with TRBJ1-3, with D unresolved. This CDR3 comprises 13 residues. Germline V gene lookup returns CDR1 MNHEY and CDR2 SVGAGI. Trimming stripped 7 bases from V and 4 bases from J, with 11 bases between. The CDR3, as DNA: TGTGCCAGCATGAGGGAAGAAGGAAACACCATATATTTT. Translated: CASMREEGNTIYF.

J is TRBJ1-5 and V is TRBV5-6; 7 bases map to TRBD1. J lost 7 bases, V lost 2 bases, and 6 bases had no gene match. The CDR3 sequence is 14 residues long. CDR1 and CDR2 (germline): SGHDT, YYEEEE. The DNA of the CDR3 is TGTGCCAGCAGCTTAGGAGGGGGCCGCCAGCCCCAGCATTTT. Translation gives CASSLGGGRQPQHF.

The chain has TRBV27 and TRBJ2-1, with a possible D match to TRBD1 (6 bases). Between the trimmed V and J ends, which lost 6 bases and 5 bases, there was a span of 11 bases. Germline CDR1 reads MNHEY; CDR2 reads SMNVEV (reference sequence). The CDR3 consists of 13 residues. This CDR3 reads CASSHGQNNEQFF. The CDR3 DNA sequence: TGTGCCAGCAGCCATGGACAGAACAATGAGCAGTTCTTC.

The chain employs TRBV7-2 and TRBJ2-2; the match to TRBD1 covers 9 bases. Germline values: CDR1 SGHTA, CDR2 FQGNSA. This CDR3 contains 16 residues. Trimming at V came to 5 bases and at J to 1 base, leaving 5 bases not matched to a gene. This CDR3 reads CASSGPGQGNTGELFF. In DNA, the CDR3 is TGTGCCAGCAGCGGACCGGGACAGGGGAACACCGGGGAGCTGTTTTTT.

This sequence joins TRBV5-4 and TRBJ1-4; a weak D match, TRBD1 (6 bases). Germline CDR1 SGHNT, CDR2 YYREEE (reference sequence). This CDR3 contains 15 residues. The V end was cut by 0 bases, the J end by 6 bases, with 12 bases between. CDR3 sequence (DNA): TGTGCCAGCAGCTTGGCCGGCAGGGGCGATGAAAAACTGTTTTTT. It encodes CASSLAGRGDEKLFF.

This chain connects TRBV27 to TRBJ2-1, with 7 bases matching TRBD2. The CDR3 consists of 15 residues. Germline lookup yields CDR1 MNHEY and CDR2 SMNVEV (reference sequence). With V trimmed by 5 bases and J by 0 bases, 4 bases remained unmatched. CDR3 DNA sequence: TGTGCCAGCAGTCTCGGGAGGCCCTCCTACAATGAGCAGTTCTTC. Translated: CASSLGRPSYNEQFF.

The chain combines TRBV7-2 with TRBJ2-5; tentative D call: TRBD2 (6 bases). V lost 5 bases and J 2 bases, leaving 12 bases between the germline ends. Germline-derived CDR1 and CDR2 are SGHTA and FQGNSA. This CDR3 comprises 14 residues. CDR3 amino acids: CASSHRTIQETQYF. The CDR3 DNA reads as TGTGCCAGCAGCCACCGGACTATTCAAGAGACCCAGTACTTC.